Presented here are 3 T cell receptor beta chains from one specimen sequenced in a study of shared clonotypes between healthy human individuals. The assay was immunoSEQ multiplex PCR, and TCRdb's table has in-frame clones only and misses some. The sample holds millions of clones; 90% to 95% are singletons and the top ten take 0.13%. Sequences were obtained from naive CD4+ T cells sorted from blood. The subset: CD45RA+ positively selected. The source is a man younger than 35 in good health.

The CDR3 nucleotides read TGTGCCAGCAGCTTCCTGACAGGTGACAGTTCACCCCTCCACTTT. Its translation is CASSFLTGDSSPLHF. The chain carries TRBV7-9 and TRBJ1-6, with a tentative D call TRBD1 (6 bases). Germline loops: CDR1 SEHNR, CDR2 FQNEAQ (reference sequence). The V end lost 3 bases, the J end lost 9 bases, and 15 bases lay between the germline ends. The CDR3 has 15 residues. The whole variable domain, remainder taken from reference TRBV7-9 and TRBJ1-6, is DTGVSQNPRHKITKRGQNVTFRCDPISEHNRLYWYRQTLGQGPEFLTYFQNEAQLEKSRLLSDRFSAERPKGSFSTLEIQRTEQGDSAMYLCASSFLTGDSSPLHFGNGTRLTVT.

The genes are TRBV4-1 and TRBJ1-5; no firm D call. This CDR3 contains 14 residues. Germline loops: CDR1 MGHRA, CDR2 YSYEKL. Trimming took off 4 bases at V and 7 bases at J, with 14 bases between the two ends. The CDR3: CASSPDDRFQPQHF. The CDR3 coding sequence is TGCGCCAGCAGCCCCGATGATAGGTTCCAGCCCCAGCATTTT.

The chain uses TRBV6-6 and TRBJ1-2, with TRBD1 matching over 7 bases. With 6 bases clipped from V and 5 bases from J, the junction kept 15 bases outside the gene matches. The V gene's germline CDR1 is MNHNY and CDR2 SVGAGI (reference sequence). There are 16 residues in the CDR3. The CDR3: CASSSLTGPLRYGYTF. The CDR3 DNA sequence: TGTGCCAGCAGCTCCCTGACAGGGCCATTAAGATATGGCTACACCTTC.